The 31 T cell receptor beta chains presented below share a single source sample, sequenced in a study of blood T cell repertoires in COVID-19. Some clones are missing from TCRdb's copy, which holds only in-frame ones; the method was immunoSEQ multiplex PCR. This table has about 140,000 clones, approximately 82% appearing once. Material: peripheral blood. These receptors all stem from a man aged 55 to 70 with active or convalescent COVID-19.

This chain joins TRBV5-1 and TRBJ2-5; TRBD1 is a possible D gene (6 bases). V lost 4 bases and J 1 base, leaving 11 bases between the germline ends. Germline V gene sequence: CDR1 SGHRS, CDR2 YFSETQ. This CDR3 is built from 14 residues. The CDR3 coding sequence is TGCGCCAGCAGCCCCCGGACAGTCCAAGAGACCCAGTACTTC. This encodes CASSPRTVQETQYF.

V usage is TRBV30 and J usage is TRBJ1-1; D is uncertain. Germline V gene sequence: CDR1 GTSNPN, CDR2 SVGIG (reference sequence). The ends were cut back, 2 bases at V and 5 bases at J, with 24 bases in the middle. CDR3 length: 17 residues. CDR3 coding DNA: TGTGCCTGGAGTCCAACGGCCTCCCGCGCGGGCGGTACTGAAGCTTTCTTT. The encoded protein is CAWSPTASRAGGTEAFF. Supplemented by reference TRBV30 and TRBJ1-1, the full variable domain reads SQTIHQWPATLVQPVGSPLSLECTVEGTSNPNLYWYRQAAGRGLQLLFYSVGIGQISSEVPQNLSASRPQDRQFILSSKKLLLSDSGFYLCAWSPTASRAGGTEAFFGQGTRLTVV.

This chain joins TRBV6-2 or TRBV6-3 and TRBJ1-3; D gene ambiguous. The CDR3 is 14 residues long. From germline, CDR1 is MNHEY and CDR2 SVGEGT. With 7 bases removed from V and 2 bases from J, the gap between germline ends came to 12 bases. DNA of the CDR3: TGTGCCAGCACCCCCGGGAATACTGGAAACACCATATATTTT. This codes for CASTPGNTGNTIYF.

V gene TRBV7-9 combines with J gene TRBJ1-1, with unresolved D. With 5 bases removed from V and 4 bases from J, the gap between germline ends came to 8 bases. Germline loops: CDR1 SEHNR, CDR2 FQNEAQ (reference sequence). This CDR3 is 12 amino acids long. CDR3 region: CASSLSLTEAFF. For the CDR3, the DNA is TGTGCCAGCAGCCTTTCCCTCACTGAAGCTTTCTTT.

The genes are TRBV19 and TRBJ2-7, with TRBD1 matching over 7 bases. The V and J ends lost 3 bases and 0 bases, in that order; junction bases with no gene match: 2. Germline CDR1 is LNHDA and CDR2 is SQIVND (reference sequence). The CDR3 is made up of 14 amino acids. The CDR3 here is CASSIGTDSYEQYF. The CDR3, as DNA: TGTGCCAGTAGTATTGGGACAGACTCCTACGAGCAGTACTTC.

This clone appeared a few times. V is TRBV5-1 and J is TRBJ1-2; D is undetermined. The V and J ends lost 3 bases and 5 bases respectively, with 11 bases between them. CDR1 is SGHRS and CDR2 is YFSETQ in the germline V gene. The CDR3 consists of 13 residues. The CDR3 DNA reads as TGCGCCAGCAGCTCTCCGACATATTATGGCTACACCTTC. Its translation is CASSSPTYYGYTF. The whole variable domain, filled in from reference TRBV5-1 and TRBJ1-2, reads KAGVTQTPRYLIKTRGQQVTLSCSPISGHRSVSWYQQTPGQGLQFLFEYFSETQRNKGNFPGRFSGRQFSNSRSEMNVSTLELGDSALYLCASSSPTYYGYTFGSGTRLTVV.

The chain is built from TRBV2 and TRBJ2-1, with 12 positions matching TRBD2. The V gene end was trimmed by 6 bases and the J gene end by 9 bases; junction bases not matched to a gene: 9. The CDR3 is 15 amino acids. The germline V gene encodes CDR1 SNHLY and CDR2 FYNNEI. The DNA for the CDR3 is TGTGCCAGCAGCACGACTAGCGGGAGCGCGGTTGAGCAGTTCTTC. Protein: CASSTTSGSAVEQFF.

This rearrangement joins TRBV5-4 to TRBJ1-6, with 9 bases fitting TRBD1. The germline V gene encodes CDR1 SGHNT and CDR2 YYREEE (reference sequence). V gave up 1 base and J gave up 9 bases; unmatched junction bases: 5. The CDR3 loop spans 15 amino acids. CDR3 in amino acids: CASSLTGTGSSPLHF. CDR3 bases: TGTGCCAGCAGCTTGACCGGGACAGGGTCTTCACCCCTCCACTTT.

The chain uses TRBV4-3 and TRBJ1-1, with 8 positions matching TRBD1. The CDR3 consists of 15 residues. Germline assignment: CDR1 LGHNA and CDR2 YSLEER. J gave up 3 bases and V 2 bases, and 5 bases lay outside the gene matches. This chain's CDR3 is CASSQSGQGDTEAFF. The CDR3 DNA reads as TGCGCCAGCAGCCAATCCGGACAGGGAGACACTGAAGCTTTCTTT.

The DNA for the CDR3 is TGTGCCAGCAGCTTAGCGAGGACTAGCGGTCCCTACGAGCAGTACTTC. It is translated as CASSLARTSGPYEQYF. V usage is TRBV7-2 and J usage is TRBJ2-7; 10 bases are a match to TRBD2. This CDR3 contains 16 residues. V shed 0 bases, J shed 2 bases, and the junction held 4 bases outside the gene matches. The V gene's germline CDR1 is SGHTA and CDR2 FQGNSA.

The CDR3 coding sequence is TGTGCCAGCAGTCCTAGGAACACAGATACGCAGTATTTT. It codes for CASSPRNTDTQYF. This rearrangement joins TRBV12-3 or TRBV12-4 to TRBJ2-3; D remains unclear. The V and J ends lost 5 bases and 2 bases respectively, with 8 bases between them. The CDR3 is 13 residues long.

The chain combines TRBV9 with TRBJ2-5, with D possibly matching TRBD2 (5 bases). There are 14 residues in the CDR3. Germline V gene lookup returns CDR1 SGDLS and CDR2 YYNGEE. Trimming took off 0 bases at V and 3 bases at J, with 9 bases between the two ends. The CDR3, as DNA: TGTGCCAGCAGCGTAGCCGTCGGGGAAGAGACCCAGTACTTC. As protein: CASSVAVGEETQYF.

The chain links TRBV5-1 to TRBJ1-3, with D uncertain. Germline loops: CDR1 SGHRS, CDR2 YFSETQ. V lost 0 bases and J lost 0, with 10 bases in between. The CDR3 sequence is 16 residues long. The CDR3: CASSLVGASSGNTIYF. CDR3 nucleotides: TGCGCCAGCAGCTTGGTTGGCGCTAGCTCTGGAAACACCATATATTTT.

The chain joins TRBV27 to TRBJ2-5; 8 bases are a match to TRBD1. The CDR3 runs 15 residues. Looked up from germline, CDR1 is MNHEY and CDR2 is SMNVEV (reference sequence). V gave up 0 bases and J gave up 5 bases; unmatched junction bases: 5. CDR3 region: CASSLSPTGDETQYF. Written as DNA, the CDR3 is TGTGCCAGCAGTTTATCACCGACAGGGGACGAGACCCAGTACTTC.

This clone turned up a few times. The CDR3 spells CASSLVHTGDSGNTIYF. For the CDR3, the DNA is TGTGCCAGCAGCTTAGTTCACACAGGGGACTCTGGAAACACCATATATTTT. The J gene is TRBJ1-3, the V gene TRBV7-2; TRBD1 matches at 7 bases. This CDR3 is built from 17 residues. V trimming: 1 base; J trimming: 0 bases; junction bases outside the gene matches: 6. Germline loops: CDR1 SGHTA, CDR2 FQGNSA.

The chain joins TRBV4-3 to TRBJ1-1; 9 bases map to TRBD1. Germline CDR1 and CDR2: LGHNA and YSLEER. The trim removed 4 bases at V and 6 bases at J, leaving 9 bases unmatched. The CDR3 is 15 amino acids. In nucleotides, the CDR3 is TGCGCCAGCAGCCGGCACCCCGGGACAGGGTCTGAAGCTTTCTTT. Translated: CASSRHPGTGSEAFF.

CDR3 amino acids: CASSRTGNGAYGYTF. CDR3 coding DNA: TGTGCCAGCAGCCGAACAGGCAATGGGGCTTATGGCTACACCTTC. The V gene is TRBV3-1 (or the pseudogene TRBV3-2), the J gene TRBJ1-2; tentative D call: TRBD1 (5 bases). CDR1 is LGHDT, CDR2 YNNKEL, per germline (reference sequence). The V end lost 4 bases, the J end lost 5 bases, and 17 bases lay between the germline ends. The CDR3 is made up of 15 amino acids.

V usage is TRBV4-3 and J usage is TRBJ2-1; possibly TRBD2 for D (6 bases). The CDR3 totals 13 residues. Trimming stripped 5 bases from V and 8 bases from J, with 13 bases between. Germline CDR1 reads LGHNA; CDR2 reads YSLEER. The CDR3 sequence is CASSSGLYYEQFF. The CDR3 DNA is TGCGCCAGCAGCTCGGGACTTTACTATGAGCAGTTCTTC.

The rearrangement links TRBV5-6 to TRBJ1-5; 10 bases are shared with TRBD1. Germline V gene data show CDR1 as SGHDT and CDR2 as YYEEEE. V gave up 4 bases and J gave up 5 bases; unmatched junction bases: 9. The length of the CDR3 is 16 residues. The CDR3 region is CASSTAGTGADQPQHF. CDR3 DNA: TGTGCCAGCAGCACCGCCGGGACAGGGGCCGATCAGCCCCAGCATTTT.

The chain links TRBV9 to TRBJ2-3, with D unresolved. Trimming took off 0 bases at V and 6 bases at J, with 11 bases between the two ends. CDR3 length: 14 amino acids. Germline V gene sequence: CDR1 SGDLS, CDR2 YYNGEE. In DNA, the CDR3 is TGTGCCAGCAGCGTAGGCCCTAGTCACGATACGCAGTATTTT. Translating gives CASSVGPSHDTQYF.

This clone was seen only once. CDR3 loop: CASSPRGASESSTDTQYF. The DNA for the CDR3 is TGTGCCAGCAGCCCTAGAGGAGCGTCAGAATCTAGCACAGATACGCAGTATTTT. The chain links TRBV7-9 to TRBJ2-3; D remains unclear. This CDR3 has 18 residues. CDR1 is SEHNR, CDR2 FQNEAQ, per germline (reference sequence). Trimming took off 5 bases at V and 0 bases at J, with 21 bases between the two ends.

For the CDR3, the DNA is TGTGCCAGCAGTGAAGTCAAAGGTCTCCTGGGGCGTCTCTACGAGCAGTACTTC. It is translated as CASSEVKGLLGRLYEQYF. The chain uses TRBV25-1 and TRBJ2-7; weak D call: TRBD1 (5 bases). Deletions cut 2 bases from V and 3 bases from J, with 23 bases between. The germline V gene encodes CDR1 MGHDK and CDR2 SYGVNS. The CDR3 extends over 18 amino acids.

The chain recombines TRBV6-1 with TRBJ1-5; D possibly corresponds to TRBD1 (6 bases). The CDR3 runs to 14 residues. From germline, CDR1 is MNHNS and CDR2 SASEGT. The V gene lost 3 bases and the J gene lost 5 bases, with 11 bases spanning the gap. The chain's CDR3 is CASSDRGADQPQHF. The DNA of the CDR3 is TGTGCCAGCAGTGACAGGGGAGCGGATCAGCCCCAGCATTTT.

This clone showed up just a few times. V is TRBV11-2 and J is TRBJ1-1; TRBD1 aligns across 7 bases. The CDR3 runs 16 residues. Germline assignment: CDR1 SGHAT and CDR2 FQNNGV. The V gene end was trimmed by 4 bases and the J gene end by 6 bases; junction bases not matched to a gene: 14. The CDR3 sequence: CASSSELTGAGAEAFF. DNA of the CDR3: TGTGCCAGCAGCTCCGAATTAACAGGGGCCGGCGCTGAAGCTTTCTTT.

This clone was observed once. Here the CDR3 DNA reads TGTGCCAGCAGTTATCCCGGGCTAGCCTATGGCTACACCTTC. This codes for CASSYPGLAYGYTF. The rearrangement links TRBV6-6 to TRBJ1-2; D not resolved. CDR3 length: 14 amino acids. Germline CDR1 and CDR2: MNHNY and SVGAGI (reference sequence). Deletions cut 3 bases from V and 4 bases from J, with 12 bases between.

V and J are TRBV5-1 and TRBJ2-7; 10 bases are shared with TRBD2. CDR3 size: 15 residues. The V segment lost 4 bases and the J segment 4 bases; nucleotides outside the gene matches: 8. Germline V gene lookup returns CDR1 SGHRS and CDR2 YFSETQ. The CDR3 loop reads CASSLGLAEDYEQYV. For the CDR3, the DNA is TGCGCCAGCAGCCTAGGACTAGCGGAAGATTACGAGCAGTACGTC.

The V and J genes are TRBV6-5 and TRBJ1-1; D unclear. The ends were cut back, 0 bases at V and 1 base at J, with 9 bases in the middle. Per germline, CDR1 MNHEY and CDR2 SVGAGI. This CDR3 has 15 amino acids. DNA for the CDR3: TGTGCCAGCAGTTACTCGGAGGAATCGAACACTGAAGCTTTCTTT. Encoded protein: CASSYSEESNTEAFF.

This clone was seen more than once but under ten times. The rearrangement links TRBV9 to TRBJ2-1; D may be TRBD2 (7 bases). V dropped 5 bases and J dropped 4 bases, with 16 bases sitting between them. Germline V gene lookup returns CDR1 SGDLS and CDR2 YYNGEE. The CDR3 is made up of 15 amino acids. The CDR3 is CASSRRGAEYNEQFF. The CDR3 DNA follows: TGTGCCAGCAGTCGACGGGGGGCAGAGTACAATGAGCAGTTCTTC.

The V gene is TRBV7-9, the J gene TRBJ2-3, with TRBD1 identical over 7 bases. After removal of 2 bases from V and 2 bases from J, the junction contained 13 bases not matched to a gene. The germline CDR1 and CDR2 sequences are SEHNR and FQNEAQ (reference sequence). The CDR3 is 18 amino acids. CDR3 nucleotide sequence: TGTGCCAGCAGCTTATTAGGACAGGACGTATCAAACACAGATACGCAGTATTTT. Residues: CASSLLGQDVSNTDTQYF.

The rearrangement links TRBV7-2 to TRBJ1-2; perhaps TRBD1 as D (6 bases). The CDR3 is 13 residues long. V was trimmed by 2 bases and J by 2 bases, leaving 6 bases between them. CDR1 SGHTA and CDR2 FQGNSA come from the germline V gene. CDR3 amino acids: CASSLQGNYGYTF. Written as DNA, the CDR3 is TGTGCCAGCAGCTTACAGGGGAACTATGGCTACACCTTC.

The chain couples TRBV19 to TRBJ1-5; D may be TRBD1 (6 bases). Trimming shortened V by 2 bases and J by 0 bases, and 8 bases separated the two germline ends. Germline loops: CDR1 LNHDA, CDR2 SQIVND (reference sequence). The CDR3 is 15 residues long. The CDR3 region has the DNA TGTGCCAGTAGTATAAAGGACAGTAGCAATCAGCCCCAGCATTTT. It specifies CASSIKDSSNQPQHF.